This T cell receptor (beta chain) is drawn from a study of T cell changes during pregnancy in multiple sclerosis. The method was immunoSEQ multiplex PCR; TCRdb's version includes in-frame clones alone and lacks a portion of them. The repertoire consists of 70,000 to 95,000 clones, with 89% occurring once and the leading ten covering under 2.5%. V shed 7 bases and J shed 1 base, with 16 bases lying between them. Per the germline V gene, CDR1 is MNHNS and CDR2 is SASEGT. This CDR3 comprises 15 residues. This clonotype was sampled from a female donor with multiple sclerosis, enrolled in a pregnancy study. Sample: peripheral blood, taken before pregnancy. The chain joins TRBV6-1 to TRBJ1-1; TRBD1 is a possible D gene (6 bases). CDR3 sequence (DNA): TGTGCCAGCATAAGATCAGGGGCGCGGAACACTGAAGCTTTCTTT. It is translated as CASIRSGARNTEAFF.